This T cell receptor beta chain was sequenced in a study of vaccination effects on CD4 cells after COVID-19. Antigen-specific CD4+ T cells expanded by the ViraFEST assay with viral peptide pools were then sequenced. Subsequent to less than twelve days of culture, CD4+ T cells were isolated. The healthy vaccine recipients, who had no prior SARS-CoV-2 infection, showed negative nucleocapsid antibodies. Unmatched junction bases numbered 7, after V lost 2 bases and J lost 7 bases. Germline CDR1 reads MNHNY; CDR2 reads SVGAGI (reference sequence). The CDR3 has 16 residues. As for this clone: Its antigen is undetermined.

The table came from immunoSEQ multiplex PCR; TCRdb's copy has only in-frame clones and leaves some out. The sample lists about 38,000 clones; approximately 70% were seen once. Sequenced material: CD4+ T cells from PBMCs cultured with SARS-CoV-2 spike peptides, taken before COVID-19 vaccination. The source is a human donor who received a COVID-19 vaccine. The J gene is TRBJ2-1, the V gene TRBV6-6; 11 bases line up with TRBD1. DNA of the CDR3: TGTGCCAGCAGTTACCCAGGGACAGGGGGTAGGAATGAGCAGTTCTTC. Its protein product is CASSYPGTGGRNEQFF.